This T cell receptor beta chain was observed in a study of blood T cell repertoires in COVID-19. Study summary: Nucleic acid was either cDNA or gDNA, and it came from T cells, B-cell-depleted T cells, or PBMCs.

The repertoire was sequenced with immunoSEQ multiplex PCR; TCRdb's copy has only in-frame clones and lacks some. The sample consists of a few hundred thousand clones, over 85% of them appearing once. CDR3 length: 18 amino acids. Trimming removed 5 bases at V and 3 bases at J, with 22 bases between. In germline, CDR1 is SGHTA, CDR2 FQGTGA. V gene TRBV7-3 combines with J gene TRBJ2-2; TRBD1 might be the D (6 bases). The source is a woman aged 60 to 75 who had recovered from COVID-19. The sample comprised PBMCs or T cells enriched from blood (not recorded which). The CDR3 loop is CASSIKPLPGHYTGELFF. The CDR3 DNA reads as TGTGCCAGCAGCATCAAACCCCTACCGGGACACTACACCGGGGAGCTGTTTTTT. Combining the CDR3 with reference TRBV7-3 and TRBJ2-2 gives the whole variable domain GAGVSQTPSNKVTEKGKYVELRCDPISGHTALYWYRQSLGQGPEFLIYFQGTGAADDSGLPNDRFFAVRPEGSVSTLKIQRTERGDSAVYLCASSIKPLPGHYTGELFFGEGSRLTVL.